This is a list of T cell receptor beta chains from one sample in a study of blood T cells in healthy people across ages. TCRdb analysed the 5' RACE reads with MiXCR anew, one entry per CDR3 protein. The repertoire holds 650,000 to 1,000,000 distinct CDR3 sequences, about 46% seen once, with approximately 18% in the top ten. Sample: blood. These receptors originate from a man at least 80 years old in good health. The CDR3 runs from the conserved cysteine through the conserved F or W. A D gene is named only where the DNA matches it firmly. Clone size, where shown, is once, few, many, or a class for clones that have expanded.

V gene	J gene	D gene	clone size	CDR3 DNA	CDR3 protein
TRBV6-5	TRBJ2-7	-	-	TGTGCCAGCAGCTCAGGACTATCGGGGTACAATGAGCAGTACTTC	CASSSGLSGYNEQYF
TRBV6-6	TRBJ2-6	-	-	TGTGCCAGCAGTGGGGACCCTGGGGCCAACGTCCTGACTTTC	CASSGDPGANVLTF
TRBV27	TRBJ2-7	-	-	TGTGCCAGCAGCTCCGACATCAACTCCTACGAGCAGTACTTC	CASSSDINSYEQYF
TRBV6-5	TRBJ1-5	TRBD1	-	TGTGCCAGCAGGAGAAACCAGGGGGCAAATCAGCCCCAGCATTTT	CASRRNQGANQPQHF
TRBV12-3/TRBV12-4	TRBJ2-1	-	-	TGTGCCAGCAGTTTAAGTAATCAGGCCTACAATGAGCAGTTCTTC	CASSLSNQAYNEQFF
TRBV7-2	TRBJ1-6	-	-	TGTGCCAGCAGCTTACAGAGCTCCTATAATTCACCCCTCCACTTT	CASSLQSSYNSPLHF
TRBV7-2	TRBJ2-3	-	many	TGTGCCAGCAGCTTAGCGCGCTCAGATACGCAGTATTTT	CASSLARSDTQYF
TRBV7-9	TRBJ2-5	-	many	TGTGCCAGCAGCTCATACAGGCGCGAACAAGAGACCCAGTACTTC	CASSSYRREQETQYF
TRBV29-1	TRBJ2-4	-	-	TGCAGCGTTGGCCCTCTGACCAAAAACATTCAGTACTTC	CSVGPLTKNIQYF
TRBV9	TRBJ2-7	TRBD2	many	TGTGCCAGCAGCTCGGGACTAGCGGGAGTCTACGAGCAGTACTTC	CASSSGLAGVYEQYF
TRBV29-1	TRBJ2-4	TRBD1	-	TGCAGCGTGGTGGGGACAGGTCAGGGCATTCAGTACTTC	CSVVGTGQGIQYF
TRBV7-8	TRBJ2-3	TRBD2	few	TGTGCCAGCAGCTTAGCCCTTTCGGGAGGGGCGGGAGGTAGAACAGATACGCAGTATTTT	CASSLALSGGAGGRTDTQYF
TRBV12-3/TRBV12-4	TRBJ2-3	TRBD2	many	TGTGCCAGCAGCCACCGTAGCGGGAGGGTTCTAGCTACAGATACGCAGTATTTT	CASSHRSGRVLATDTQYF
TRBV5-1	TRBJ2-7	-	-	TGCGCCAGCAGCTTGGTCCCGGGAACTTCCTACGAGCAGTACTTC	CASSLVPGTSYEQYF
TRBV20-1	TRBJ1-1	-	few	TGCAGTGCTAGCCCTGGACAACACACTGAAGCTTTCTTT	CSASPGQHTEAFF
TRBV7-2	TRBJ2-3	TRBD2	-	TGTGCCAGCAGCTTAGGGCGGGGGGGGATGGATACGCAGTATTTT	CASSLGRGGMDTQYF
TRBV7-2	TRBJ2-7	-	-	TGTGCCAGCAGCCGCGACCCCACGAGCTCCTACGAGCAGTACTTC	CASSRDPTSSYEQYF
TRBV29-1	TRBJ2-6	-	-	TGCAGCGTTTGGGTCTCTGGGGCCAACGTCCTGACTTTC	CSVWVSGANVLTF
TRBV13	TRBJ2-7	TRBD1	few	TGTGCCAGCAGCTCCCTCGGACAGGGGGTCTACGAGCAGTACTTC	CASSSLGQGVYEQYF
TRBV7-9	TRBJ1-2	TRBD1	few	TGTGCCAGCAGCTCTGGACAGGGTTTATACTATGGCTACACCTTC	CASSSGQGLYYGYTF
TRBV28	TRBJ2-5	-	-	TGTGCCAGCAGGCTCCCGGGGGCCGCGACTACCGGTGGTGAGCAGTACTTC	CASRLPGAATTGGEQYF
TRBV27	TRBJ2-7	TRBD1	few	TGTGCCAGCAGTTCCTCCTACCGACAGGGAAGTCTCCTCTACGAGCAGTACTTC	CASSSSYRQGSLLYEQYF